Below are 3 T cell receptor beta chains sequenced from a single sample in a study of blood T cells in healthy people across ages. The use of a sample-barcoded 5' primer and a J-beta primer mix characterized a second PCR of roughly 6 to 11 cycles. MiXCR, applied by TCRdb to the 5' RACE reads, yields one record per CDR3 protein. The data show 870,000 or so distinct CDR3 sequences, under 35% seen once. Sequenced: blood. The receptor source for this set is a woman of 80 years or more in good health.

DNA for the CDR3: TGTGCCAGCAGCCGTTGGGAGCCCCGAAACACTGAAGCTTTCTTT. Protein sequence: CASSRWEPRNTEAFF. This chain connects TRBV3-1 to TRBJ1-1; D remains ambiguous. This CDR3 is 15 amino acids long. Between the trimmed V and J ends, which lost 4 bases and 2 bases, there was a span of 14 bases. The germline CDR1 and CDR2 sequences are LGHDT and YNNKEL (reference sequence).

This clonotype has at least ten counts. CDR3 in amino acids: CSARDRTDDGYTF. The CDR3 DNA follows: TGCAGTGCTAGAGACAGGACGGACGATGGCTACACCTTC. This chain links TRBV20-1 with TRBJ1-2; D gene unclear. In germline, CDR1 is DFQATT, CDR2 SNEGSKA (reference sequence). The CDR3 totals 13 residues. Trimming left V 0 bases short and J 6 bases short, with 11 bases between.

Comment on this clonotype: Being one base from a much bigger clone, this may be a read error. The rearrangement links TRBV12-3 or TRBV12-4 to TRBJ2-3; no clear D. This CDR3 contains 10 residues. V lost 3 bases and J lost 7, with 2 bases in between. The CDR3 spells CASSFNTQYF. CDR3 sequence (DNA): TGTGCCAGCAGTTTCAATACGCAGTATTTT.